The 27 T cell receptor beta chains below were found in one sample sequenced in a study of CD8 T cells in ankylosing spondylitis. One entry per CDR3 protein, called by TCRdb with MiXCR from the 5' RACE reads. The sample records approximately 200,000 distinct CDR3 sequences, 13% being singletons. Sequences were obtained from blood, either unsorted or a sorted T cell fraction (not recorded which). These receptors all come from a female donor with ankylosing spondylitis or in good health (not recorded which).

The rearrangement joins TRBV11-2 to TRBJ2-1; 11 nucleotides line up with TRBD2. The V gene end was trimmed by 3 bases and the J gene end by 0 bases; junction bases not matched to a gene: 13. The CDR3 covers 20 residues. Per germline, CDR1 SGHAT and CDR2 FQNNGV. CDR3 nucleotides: TGTGCCAGCAGCTTCAGAAGAACTAGCGGGGGACGGACCTCCTACAATGAGCAGTTCTTC. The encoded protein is CASSFRRTSGGRTSYNEQFF. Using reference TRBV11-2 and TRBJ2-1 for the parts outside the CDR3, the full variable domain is EAGVAQSPRYKIIEKRQSVAFWCNPISGHATLYWYQQILGQGPKLLIQFQNNGVVDDSQLPKDRFSAERLKGVDSTLKIQPAKLEDSAVYLCASSFRRTSGGRTSYNEQFFGPGTRLTVL.

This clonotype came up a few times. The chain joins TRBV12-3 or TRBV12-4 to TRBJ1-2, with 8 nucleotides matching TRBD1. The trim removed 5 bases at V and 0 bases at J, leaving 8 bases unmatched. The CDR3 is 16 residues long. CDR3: CASSPGTGATNYGYTF. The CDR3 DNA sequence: TGTGCCAGCAGTCCCGGGACAGGCGCTACTAACTATGGCTACACCTTC.

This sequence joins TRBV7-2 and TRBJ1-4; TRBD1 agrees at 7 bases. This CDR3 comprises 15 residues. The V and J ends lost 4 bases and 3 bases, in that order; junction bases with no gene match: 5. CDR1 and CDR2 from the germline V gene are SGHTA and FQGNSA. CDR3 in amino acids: CASSSTGVPNEKLFF. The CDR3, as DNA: TGTGCCAGCAGCTCTACAGGGGTCCCTAATGAAAAACTGTTTTTT.

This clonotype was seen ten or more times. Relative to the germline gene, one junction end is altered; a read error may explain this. This CDR3 reads CSARDLSGSF. CDR3 coding DNA: TGCAGTGCTAGAGATCTATCCGGAAGCTTT. The rearrangement joins TRBV20-1 to TRBJ1-1; D is uncertain. The CDR3 consists of 10 residues. CDR1 and CDR2 from the germline V gene are DFQATT and SNEGSKA (reference sequence).

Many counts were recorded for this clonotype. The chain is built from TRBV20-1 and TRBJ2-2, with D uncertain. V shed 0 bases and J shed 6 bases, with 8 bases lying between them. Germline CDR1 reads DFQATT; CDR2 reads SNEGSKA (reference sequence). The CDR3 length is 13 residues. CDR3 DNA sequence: TGCAGTGCTAGAGATCAGTTGGCCGGGGAGCTGTTTTTT. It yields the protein CSARDQLAGELFF.

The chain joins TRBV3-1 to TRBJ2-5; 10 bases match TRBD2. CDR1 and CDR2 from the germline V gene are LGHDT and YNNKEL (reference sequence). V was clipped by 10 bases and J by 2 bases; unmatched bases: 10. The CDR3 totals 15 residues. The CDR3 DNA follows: TGTGCCACCTGCCAACGACTAGCGGGTCAAGAGACCCAGTACTTC. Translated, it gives CATCQRLAGQETQYF.

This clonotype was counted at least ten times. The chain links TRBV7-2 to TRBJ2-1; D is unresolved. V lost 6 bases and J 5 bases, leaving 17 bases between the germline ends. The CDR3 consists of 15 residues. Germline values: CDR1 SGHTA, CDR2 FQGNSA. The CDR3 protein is CASSSKTRPHNEQFF. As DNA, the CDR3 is TGTGCCAGCAGTTCGAAAACCCGTCCACACAATGAGCAGTTCTTC.

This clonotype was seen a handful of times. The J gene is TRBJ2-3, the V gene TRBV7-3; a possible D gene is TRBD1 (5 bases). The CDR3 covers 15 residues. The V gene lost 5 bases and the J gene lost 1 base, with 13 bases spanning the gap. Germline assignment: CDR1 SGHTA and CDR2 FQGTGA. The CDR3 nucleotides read TGTGCCAGCAGCCCCCAGCTAGGGGGCACAGATACGCAGTATTTT. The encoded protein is CASSPQLGGTDTQYF.

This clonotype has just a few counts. The CDR3 sequence: CASSIGGRSYNEQFF. The CDR3 nucleotides are TGTGCCAGTAGTATAGGCGGGAGGTCCTACAATGAGCAGTTCTTC. The chain couples TRBV19 to TRBJ2-1, with 8 nucleotides matching TRBD2. This CDR3 comprises 15 residues. The germline gives CDR1 LNHDA, CDR2 SQIVND (reference sequence). With V trimmed by 1 base and J by 1 base, 0 bases remained unmatched.

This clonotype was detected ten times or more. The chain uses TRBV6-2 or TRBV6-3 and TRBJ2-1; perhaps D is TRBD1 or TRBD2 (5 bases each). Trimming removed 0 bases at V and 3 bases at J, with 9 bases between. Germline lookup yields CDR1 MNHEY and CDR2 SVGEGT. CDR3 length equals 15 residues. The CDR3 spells CASSYSGADYNEQFF. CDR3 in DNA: TGTGCCAGCAGTTACTCCGGGGCGGACTACAATGAGCAGTTCTTC.

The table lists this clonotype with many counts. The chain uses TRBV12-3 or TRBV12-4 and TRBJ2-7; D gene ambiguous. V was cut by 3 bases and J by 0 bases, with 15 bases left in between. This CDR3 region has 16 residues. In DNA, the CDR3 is TGTGCCAGCAGTTTGAGTGGGCAGGAATCCTCCTACGAGCAGTACTTC. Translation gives CASSLSGQESSYEQYF.

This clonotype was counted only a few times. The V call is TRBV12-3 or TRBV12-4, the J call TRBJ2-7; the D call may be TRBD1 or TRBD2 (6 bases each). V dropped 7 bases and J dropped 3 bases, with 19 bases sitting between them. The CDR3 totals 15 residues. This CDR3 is CASTRGGTRVYEQYF. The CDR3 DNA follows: TGTGCCAGCACTCGAGGGGGGACACGGGTCTACGAGCAGTACTTC.

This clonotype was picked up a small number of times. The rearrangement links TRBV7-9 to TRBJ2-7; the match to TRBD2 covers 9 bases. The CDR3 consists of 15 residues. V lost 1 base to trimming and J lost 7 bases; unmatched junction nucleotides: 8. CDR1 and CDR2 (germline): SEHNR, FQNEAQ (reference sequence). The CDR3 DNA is TGTGCCAGCAGCTTAGGACTAGCGGCCAGAGTGGAGCAGTACTTC. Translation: CASSLGLAARVEQYF. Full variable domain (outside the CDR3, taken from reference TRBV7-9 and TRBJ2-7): DTGVSQNPRHKITKRGQNVTFRCDPISEHNRLYWYRQTLGQGPEFLTYFQNEAQLEKSRLLSDRFSAERPKGSFSTLEIQRTEQGDSAMYLCASSLGLAARVEQYFGPGTRLTVT.

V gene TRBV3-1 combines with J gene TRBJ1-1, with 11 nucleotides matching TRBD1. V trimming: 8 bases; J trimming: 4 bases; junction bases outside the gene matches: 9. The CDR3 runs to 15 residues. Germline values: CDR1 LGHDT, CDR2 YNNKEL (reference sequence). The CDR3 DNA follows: TGTGCCAGCGAATCCGGGGGGACAGGGGGCACTGAAGCTTTCTTT. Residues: CASESGGTGGTEAFF.

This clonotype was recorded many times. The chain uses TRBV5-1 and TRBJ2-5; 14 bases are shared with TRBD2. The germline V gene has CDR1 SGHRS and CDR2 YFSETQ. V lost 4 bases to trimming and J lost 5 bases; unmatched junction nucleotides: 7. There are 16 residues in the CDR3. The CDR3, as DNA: TGCGCCAGCAGCGCCGGGACTAGCGGGAGTCGGGAGACCCAGTACTTC. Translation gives CASSAGTSGSRETQYF. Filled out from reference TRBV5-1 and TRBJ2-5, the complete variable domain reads KAGVTQTPRYLIKTRGQQVTLSCSPISGHRSVSWYQQTPGQGLQFLFEYFSETQRNKGNFPGRFSGRQFSNSRSEMNVSTLELGDSALYLCASSAGTSGSRETQYFGPGTRLLVL.

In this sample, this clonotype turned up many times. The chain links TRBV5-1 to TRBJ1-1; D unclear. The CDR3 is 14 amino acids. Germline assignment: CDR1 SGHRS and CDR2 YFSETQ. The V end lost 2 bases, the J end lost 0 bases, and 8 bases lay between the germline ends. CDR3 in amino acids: CASSFGDMNTEAFF. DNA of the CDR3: TGCGCCAGCAGCTTCGGAGACATGAACACTGAAGCTTTCTTT.

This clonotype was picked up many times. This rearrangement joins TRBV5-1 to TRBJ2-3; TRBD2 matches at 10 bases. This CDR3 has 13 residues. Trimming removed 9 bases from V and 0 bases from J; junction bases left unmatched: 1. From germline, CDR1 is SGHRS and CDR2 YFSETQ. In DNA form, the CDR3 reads TGCGCCACTAGCGGGGGAAGCACAGATACGCAGTATTTT. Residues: CATSGGSTDTQYF. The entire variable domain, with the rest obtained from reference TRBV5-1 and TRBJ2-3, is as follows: KAGVTQTPRYLIKTRGQQVTLSCSPISGHRSVSWYQQTPGQGLQFLFEYFSETQRNKGNFPGRFSGRQFSNSRSEMNVSTLELGDSALYLCATSGGSTDTQYFGPGTRLTVL.

CDR3 coding DNA: TGTGCCAGCAGCTTAGAGGCAGGGGGCTCTTGGACTGAAGCTTTCTTT. Translating it yields CASSLEAGGSWTEAFF. V gene TRBV7-3 combines with J gene TRBJ1-1; 8 bases map to TRBD1. Per germline, CDR1 SGHTA and CDR2 FQGTGA. V lost 2 bases to trimming and J lost 5 bases; unmatched junction nucleotides: 10. This CDR3 region has 16 residues.

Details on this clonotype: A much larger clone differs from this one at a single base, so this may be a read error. The CDR3 coding sequence is TGCAGTGCTCAGGACAGGGGTCGAAACACCATATATTTT. It encodes CSAQDRGRNTIYF. The gene calls are TRBV20-1 and TRBJ1-3; TRBD1 aligns across 9 bases. The CDR3 has 13 residues. The junction had 4 bases not matched to a gene; V was cut back by 5 bases and J by 5 bases. Germline V CDR1 and CDR2: DFQATT, SNEGSKA (reference sequence).

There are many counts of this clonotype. CDR3 in amino acids: CASNLAGEAYEQYF. The CDR3 DNA reads as TGTGCCAGCAATTTAGCGGGAGAGGCCTACGAGCAGTACTTC. V gene TRBV2 combines with J gene TRBJ2-7; 9 nucleotides line up with TRBD2. V trimming: 7 bases; J trimming: 2 bases; junction bases outside the gene matches: 6. Germline CDR1 is SNHLY and CDR2 is FYNNEI. The CDR3 spans 14 residues.

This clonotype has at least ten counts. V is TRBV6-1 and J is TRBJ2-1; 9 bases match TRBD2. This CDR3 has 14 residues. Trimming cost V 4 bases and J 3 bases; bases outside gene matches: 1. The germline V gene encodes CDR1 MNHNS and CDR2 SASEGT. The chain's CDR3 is CASSGTSDYNEQFF. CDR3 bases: TGTGCCAGCAGTGGGACTAGCGACTACAATGAGCAGTTCTTC.

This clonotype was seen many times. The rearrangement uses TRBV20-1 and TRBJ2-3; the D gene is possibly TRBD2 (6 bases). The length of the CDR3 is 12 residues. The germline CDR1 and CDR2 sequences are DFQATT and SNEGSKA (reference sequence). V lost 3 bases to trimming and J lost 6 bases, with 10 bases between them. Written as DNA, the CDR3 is TGCAGTGCTAGCGGGAGTCCCGATACGCAGTATTTT. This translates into CSASGSPDTQYF.

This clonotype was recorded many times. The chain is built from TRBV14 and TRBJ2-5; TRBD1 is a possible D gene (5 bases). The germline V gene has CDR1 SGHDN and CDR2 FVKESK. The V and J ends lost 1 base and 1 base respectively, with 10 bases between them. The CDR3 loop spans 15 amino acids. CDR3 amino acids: CASSQVRQLQETQYF. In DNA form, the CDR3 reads TGTGCCAGCAGCCAAGTTAGACAGCTCCAAGAGACCCAGTACTTC.

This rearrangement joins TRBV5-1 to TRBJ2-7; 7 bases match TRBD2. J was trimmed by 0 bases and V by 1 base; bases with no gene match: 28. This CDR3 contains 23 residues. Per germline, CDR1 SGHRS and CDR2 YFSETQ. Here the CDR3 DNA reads TGCGCCAGCAGCTTGCGGATAATGGGCGGGAGTGGTGCGGTTCGACCGAGCTCCTACGAGCAGTACTTC. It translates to CASSLRIMGGSGAVRPSSYEQYF.

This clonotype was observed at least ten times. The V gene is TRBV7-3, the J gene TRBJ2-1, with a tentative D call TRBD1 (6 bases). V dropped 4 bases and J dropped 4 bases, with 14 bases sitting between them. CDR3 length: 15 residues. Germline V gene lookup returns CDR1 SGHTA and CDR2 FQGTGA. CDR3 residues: CASSSRRGGYNEQFF. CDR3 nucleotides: TGTGCCAGCAGCTCTCGTCGAGGGGGATACAATGAGCAGTTCTTC.

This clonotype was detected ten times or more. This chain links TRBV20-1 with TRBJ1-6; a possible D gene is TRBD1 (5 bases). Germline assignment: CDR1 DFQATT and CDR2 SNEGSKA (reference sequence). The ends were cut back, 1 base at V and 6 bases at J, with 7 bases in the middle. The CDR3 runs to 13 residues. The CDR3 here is CSARGQINSPLHF. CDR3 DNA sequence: TGCAGTGCTAGAGGACAGATTAATTCACCCCTCCACTTT.

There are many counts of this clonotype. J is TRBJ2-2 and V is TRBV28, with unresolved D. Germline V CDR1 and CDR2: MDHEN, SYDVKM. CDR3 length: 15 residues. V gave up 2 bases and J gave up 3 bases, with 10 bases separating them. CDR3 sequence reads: CASSLSPPYTGELFF. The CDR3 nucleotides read TGTGCCAGCAGTTTAAGCCCGCCCTACACCGGGGAGCTGTTTTTT.